This T cell receptor beta chain was sequenced in a study of blood T cell repertoires in COVID-19. Study context: From the United States, Italy and Spain came samples of acute and convalescent COVID-19.

Using immunoSEQ multiplex PCR, the repertoire was profiled, and TCRdb retains in-frame clones only, with some absent. This repertoire shows some 200,000 clones, around 90% found once; its top ten account for 1.5%. The junction had 9 bases not matched to a gene; V was cut back by 5 bases and J by 1 base. CDR3 length: 16 residues. Germline V gene sequence: CDR1 SGHRS, CDR2 YFSETQ. The receptor was isolated from a young man with active or convalescent COVID-19. The chain is built from TRBV5-1 and TRBJ2-3, with 8 bases that match TRBD2. Sample: peripheral blood. CDR3 residues: CASSEAGRVGTDTQYF. The CDR3 DNA is TGCGCCAGCAGTGAGGCCGGGAGGGTGGGCACAGATACGCAGTATTTT.